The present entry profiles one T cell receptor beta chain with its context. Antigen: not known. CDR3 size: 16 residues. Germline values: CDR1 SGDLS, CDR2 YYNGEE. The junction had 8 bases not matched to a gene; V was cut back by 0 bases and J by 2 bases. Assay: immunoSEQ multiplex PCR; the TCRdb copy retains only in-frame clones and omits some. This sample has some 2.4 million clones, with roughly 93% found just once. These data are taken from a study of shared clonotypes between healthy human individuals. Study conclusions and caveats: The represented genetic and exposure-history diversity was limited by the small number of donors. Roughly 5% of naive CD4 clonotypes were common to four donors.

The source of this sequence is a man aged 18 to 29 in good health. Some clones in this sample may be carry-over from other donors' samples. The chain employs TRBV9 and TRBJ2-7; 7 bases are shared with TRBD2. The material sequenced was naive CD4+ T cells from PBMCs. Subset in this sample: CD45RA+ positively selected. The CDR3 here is CASSVGGGSGPYEQYF. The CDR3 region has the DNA TGTGCCAGCAGCGTAGGGGGCGGGAGTGGGCCCTACGAGCAGTACTTC.